Following are 20 T cell receptor beta chains from one sample sequenced in a study of blood T cell repertoires in COVID-19. Assay used: immunoSEQ multiplex PCR; TCRdb lists only in-frame clones, some missing. The sample comprises about 300,000 clones, about 89% of which are singletons, and 1.7% rests with the top ten. Sequences were obtained from PBMCs or T cells enriched from blood (not recorded which). All receptors derive from a woman between 40 and 50 years old who had recovered from COVID-19.

Here the CDR3 reads CASTQKLTEAFF. CDR3 nucleotides: TGTGCCAGCACCCAAAAGCTCACTGAAGCTTTCTTT. This chain links TRBV6-6 with TRBJ1-1; D gene unclear. The CDR3 contains 12 residues. Trimming pared 7 bases from V and 4 bases from J, leaving 10 bases between. CDR1 and CDR2 from the germline V gene are MNHNY and SVGAGI (reference sequence).

This sequence joins TRBV30 and TRBJ1-3; the D gene is possibly TRBD1 (6 bases). The CDR3 spans 15 residues. Trimming removed 1 base from V and 0 bases from J, with 10 bases in between. Germline V CDR1 and CDR2: GTSNPN, SVGIG (reference sequence). CDR3 loop: CAWSGTGYSGNTIYF. The CDR3 DNA follows: TGTGCCTGGAGTGGAACAGGGTACTCTGGAAACACCATATATTTT.

The rearrangement links TRBV24-1 to TRBJ2-1; 10 bases line up with TRBD1. V gave up 4 bases and J gave up 2 bases; unmatched junction bases: 4. The CDR3 is 16 amino acids. Germline CDR1 KGHDR, CDR2 SFDVKD. The DNA of the CDR3 is TGTGCCACCAGTGAAGGACAGGGGGGGACCTACAATGAGCAGTTCTTC. Its translation is CATSEGQGGTYNEQFF.

The CDR3 DNA sequence: TGTGCCAGCAGTGAACAGGGGGGCAAACAAGAGACCCAGTACTTC. The encoded protein is CASSEQGGKQETQYF. The V gene is TRBV2, the J gene TRBJ2-5, with TRBD1 as a possible D gene (7 bases). The V end was cut by 2 bases, the J end by 2 bases, with 12 bases between. The CDR3 contains 15 residues. Germline CDR1 reads SNHLY; CDR2 reads FYNNEI. Based on the CDR3 plus reference TRBV2 and TRBJ2-5, the full variable domain is EPEVTQTPSHQVTQMGQEVILRCVPISNHLYFYWYRQILGQKVEFLVSFYNNEISEKSEIFDDQFSVERPDGSNFTLKIRSTKLEDSAMYFCASSEQGGKQETQYFGPGTRLLVL.

The CDR3 nucleotides read TGTGCCAGCTCAGAAACTAGCTCCTATAATTCACCCCTCCACTTT. This gives the protein CASSETSSYNSPLHF. V and J are TRBV18 and TRBJ1-6; D remains unclear. The CDR3 length is 15 residues. The V end lost 5 bases, the J end lost 0 bases, and 8 bases lay between the germline ends. Germline V gene sequence: CDR1 KGHSH, CDR2 LQKENI.

The genes are TRBV9 and TRBJ1-1; 9 bases align to TRBD1. This CDR3 is 17 amino acids long. The V gene's germline CDR1 is SGDLS and CDR2 YYNGEE. After removal of 0 bases from V and 5 bases from J, the junction contained 11 bases not matched to a gene. The CDR3 DNA reads TGTGCCAGCAGCGTAGCTACGGGACAGGGCATTGGGACTGAAGCTTTCTTT. As protein: CASSVATGQGIGTEAFF.

This clone was detected once. This chain uses TRBV18 with TRBJ2-1; 7 bases match TRBD1. The CDR3 spans 15 residues. Germline assignment: CDR1 KGHSH and CDR2 LQKENI. V was pared by 4 bases and J by 4 bases, with 7 bases of the junction left unmatched. CDR3 sequence: CASSHRQGRYNEQFF. CDR3 nucleotide sequence: TGTGCCAGCTCACATAGACAGGGTCGGTACAATGAGCAGTTCTTC.

J is TRBJ1-3 and V is TRBV27; 7 bases fit TRBD1. CDR1 and CDR2 from the germline V gene are MNHEY and SMNVEV (reference sequence). This CDR3 is built from 16 residues. With V trimmed by 8 bases and J by 4 bases, 14 bases remained unmatched. The CDR3 nucleotides read TGTGCCAGCGGGCCAGGGGGACCTCTACGCGGAAACACCATATATTTT. Protein: CASGPGGPLRGNTIYF.

The chain employs TRBV7-8 and TRBJ1-2, with D unclear. Germline V gene lookup returns CDR1 SGHVS and CDR2 FQNEAQ. Trimming shortened V by 5 bases and J by 5 bases, and 12 bases separated the two germline ends. The CDR3 runs to 13 residues. The CDR3, as DNA: TGTGCCAGCAGCAGGTCGGAGAGATATGGCTACACCTTC. Its protein is CASSRSERYGYTF.

The chain couples TRBV7-3 to TRBJ2-1; TRBD2 aligns across 10 bases. This CDR3 region has 18 residues. J gave up 8 bases and V 1 base, and 14 bases lay outside the gene matches. Germline V CDR1 and CDR2: SGHTA, FQGTGA. CDR3 in amino acids: CASSLRAVRAGGPHEQFF. CDR3 nucleotide sequence: TGTGCCAGCAGCTTAAGGGCTGTTCGAGCGGGGGGGCCTCATGAGCAGTTCTTC.

The rearrangement links TRBV5-1 to TRBJ2-1, with 9 bases fitting TRBD2. This CDR3 is 15 amino acids long. J lost 5 bases, V lost 5 bases, and 8 bases had no gene match. Germline V CDR1 and CDR2: SGHRS, YFSETQ. CDR3 protein: CASRTVAGGDNEQFF. CDR3 sequence (DNA): TGCGCCAGCAGAACGGTGGCGGGAGGGGACAATGAGCAGTTCTTC.

The chain joins TRBV5-5 to TRBJ1-2; no clear D. CDR1 is SGHKS, CDR2 YYEKEE, per germline (reference sequence). Trimming took off 0 bases at V and 0 bases at J, with 9 bases between the two ends. The CDR3 has 15 residues. The CDR3 DNA reads as TGTGCCAGCAGCTTGGGACCGCTAGCTAACTATGGCTACACCTTC. This gives the protein CASSLGPLANYGYTF.

The chain recombines TRBV7-3 with TRBJ2-3, with D unclear. Trimming cost V 0 bases and J 0 bases, with 7 bases left between them. This CDR3 has 15 residues. Germline CDR1 and CDR2: SGHTA and FQGTGA. CDR3 sequence: CASSLTWASTDTQYF. In DNA, the CDR3 is TGTGCCAGCAGCTTAACGTGGGCCAGCACAGATACGCAGTATTTT.

The chain joins TRBV2 to TRBJ2-7, with D possibly being TRBD1 (6 bases). The CDR3 runs to 12 residues. V lost 6 bases and J 2 bases, leaving 8 bases between the germline ends. Germline loops: CDR1 SNHLY, CDR2 FYNNEI. CDR3 in amino acids: CASRDSPYEQYF. CDR3 in DNA: TGTGCCAGCAGGGACAGCCCCTACGAGCAGTACTTC. Full variable domain (rest looked up from reference TRBV2 and TRBJ2-7): EPEVTQTPSHQVTQMGQEVILRCVPISNHLYFYWYRQILGQKVEFLVSFYNNEISEKSEIFDDQFSVERPDGSNFTLKIRSTKLEDSAMYFCASRDSPYEQYFGPGTRLTVT.

V gene TRBV19 combines with J gene TRBJ2-3, with 16 bases aligning to TRBD2. Per germline, CDR1 LNHDA and CDR2 SQIVND (reference sequence). V was clipped by 8 bases and J by 5 bases; unmatched bases: 10. The CDR3 totals 17 residues. The CDR3 DNA sequence: TGTGCCAGTCCAGGGACTAGCGGGAGGGCCTGGGTAGATACGCAGTATTTT. Translated, it gives CASPGTSGRAWVDTQYF.

This chain uses TRBV5-1 with TRBJ1-2, with D unresolved. Germline V gene lookup returns CDR1 SGHRS and CDR2 YFSETQ. Trimming stripped 0 bases from V and 8 bases from J, with 11 bases between. This CDR3 is 13 amino acids long. CDR3 nucleotides: TGCGCCAGCAGCTTGGTGCCAGATTCAGGCTACACCTTC. This codes for CASSLVPDSGYTF.

This clone was recorded only once. This chain joins TRBV10-1 and TRBJ1-1, with D possibly matching TRBD1 (6 bases). The CDR3 loop spans 15 amino acids. The germline gives CDR1 WNHNN, CDR2 SYGVQD (reference sequence). The V end was cut by 8 bases, the J end by 1 base, with 17 bases between. CDR3 amino acids: CASSMAGAGNTEAFF. DNA of the CDR3: TGCGCCAGCTCGATGGCAGGGGCAGGGAACACTGAAGCTTTCTTT.

The J gene is TRBJ2-7, the V gene TRBV6-1; TRBD2 matches 11 bases. Germline V gene lookup returns CDR1 MNHNS and CDR2 SASEGT. Trimming at V came to 4 bases and at J to 3 bases, leaving 8 bases not matched to a gene. The CDR3 has 16 amino acids. The CDR3 DNA sequence: TGTGCCAGCAGTGGAGCTAGCGGGAGGCCGCACTACGAGCAGTACTTC. This codes for CASSGASGRPHYEQYF.

The chain is built from TRBV3-1 (or the pseudogene TRBV3-2) and TRBJ2-1; D unresolved. The CDR3 has 14 residues. Germline CDR1 is LGHDT and CDR2 is YNNKEL (reference sequence). V was clipped by 1 base and J by 9 bases, with 13 bases between them. The CDR3 loop reads CASSQVHFVSEQFF. CDR3 bases: TGTGCCAGCAGCCAAGTTCATTTTGTCAGTGAGCAGTTCTTC.

The V gene is TRBV29-1, the J gene TRBJ2-1; D is perhaps TRBD1 (6 bases). This CDR3 is 10 amino acids long. V was shortened by 8 bases and J by 8 bases, with 10 bases between the two germline ends. The germline gives CDR1 SQVTM, CDR2 ANQGSEA. Written as DNA, the CDR3 is TGCAGCACAGGGTCTGATGAGCAGTTCTTC. This translates into CSTGSDEQFF.